Sequencing of this TCR beta chain was carried out in a study of CD8+ T cells in alopecia areata. CDR1 and CDR2 from the germline V gene are SQVTM and ANQGSEA. Unmatched junction bases numbered 0, after V lost 3 bases and J lost 2 bases. The CDR3 is 12 amino acids. RNA, once extracted, was reverse transcribed into cDNA for use as the sequencing template. The table came from immunoSEQ multiplex PCR; TCRdb's copy has only in-frame clones and leaves some out. The sample has 150,000 to 200,000 clones; 50% to 60% are singletons. Sequencing was performed on CD4+ T cells sorted from blood. The rearrangement links TRBV29-1 to TRBJ2-5, with 7 bases that match TRBD1. The TCR was taken from a human donor in good health. The CDR3 DNA reads as TGCAGCGTTGACAGGGGGCAAGAGACCCAGTACTTC. Translation: CSVDRGQETQYF.